This TCR beta chain was obtained from a study of T cells in Graves' hyperthyroidism and ophthalmopathy. Amplified regions were TCR beta CDR3 sequences from RNA transcripts. During a first-round RT-PCR of the TCR CDR3, the HTBI primer set was used. From the multiplex PCR reads, TCRdb called clonotypes with MiXCR, one entry per CDR3 protein. Of 110,000 to 150,000 distinct CDR3 sequences listed, less than 25% are singletons. V lost 4 bases and J lost 5, with 12 bases in between. This CDR3 has 13 amino acids. Germline-derived CDR1 and CDR2 are KGHSH and LQKENI. This clonotype was observed many times. Sequencing input: blood. The chain carries TRBV18 and TRBJ2-7; D not resolved. This clonotype was obtained from a woman in her forties or fifties with Graves' hyperthyroidism that later progressed to Graves' ophthalmopathy. CDR3 coding DNA: TGTGCCAGCTCACTGCAGTCCTACGACGAGCAGTACTTC. Amino acids: CASSLQSYDEQYF. The complete variable domain, with remaining parts taken from reference TRBV18 and TRBJ2-7, reads NAGVMQNPRHLVRRRGQEARLRCSPMKGHSHVYWYRQLPEEGLKFMVYLQKENIIDESGMPKERFSAEFPKEGPSILRIQQVVRGDSAAYFCASSLQSYDEQYFGPGTRLTVT.